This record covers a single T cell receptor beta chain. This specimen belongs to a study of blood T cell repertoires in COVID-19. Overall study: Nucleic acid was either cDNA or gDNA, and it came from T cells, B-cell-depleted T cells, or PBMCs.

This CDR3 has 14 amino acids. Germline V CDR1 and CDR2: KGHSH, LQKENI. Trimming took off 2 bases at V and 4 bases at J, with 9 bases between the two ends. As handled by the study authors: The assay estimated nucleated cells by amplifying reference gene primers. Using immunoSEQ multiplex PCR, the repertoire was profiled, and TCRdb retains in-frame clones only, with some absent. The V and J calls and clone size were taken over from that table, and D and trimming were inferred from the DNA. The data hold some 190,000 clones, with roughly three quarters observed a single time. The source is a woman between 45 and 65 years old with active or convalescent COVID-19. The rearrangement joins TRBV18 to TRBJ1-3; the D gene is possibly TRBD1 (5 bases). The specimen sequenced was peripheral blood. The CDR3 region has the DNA TGTGCCAGCTCACCAACAGGAGAGGGAAACACCATATATTTT. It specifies CASSPTGEGNTIYF.